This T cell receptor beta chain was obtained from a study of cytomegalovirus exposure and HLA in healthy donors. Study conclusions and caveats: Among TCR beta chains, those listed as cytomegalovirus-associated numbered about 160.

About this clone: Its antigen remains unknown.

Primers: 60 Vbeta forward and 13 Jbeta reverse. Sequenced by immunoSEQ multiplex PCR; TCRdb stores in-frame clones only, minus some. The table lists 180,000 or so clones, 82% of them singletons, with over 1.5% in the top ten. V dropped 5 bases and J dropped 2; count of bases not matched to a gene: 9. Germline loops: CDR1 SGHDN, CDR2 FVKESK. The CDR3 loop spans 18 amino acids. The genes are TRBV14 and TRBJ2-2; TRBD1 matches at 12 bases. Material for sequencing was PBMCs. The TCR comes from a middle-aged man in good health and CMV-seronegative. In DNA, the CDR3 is TGTGCCAGCAGCTCACTCCCGGGACAGGGGGCTAACACCGGGGAGCTGTTTTTT. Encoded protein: CASSSLPGQGANTGELFF.